What follows are 11 T cell receptor beta chains derived from one specimen sequenced in a study of patients and donors after allogeneic stem cell transplantation. MiXCR, applied by TCRdb to the RT-PCR reads, yields one record per CDR3 protein. This table holds 390,000 or so distinct CDR3 sequences, approximately 16% found once. The sequencing sample was made of blood, either unsorted or a sorted T cell fraction (not recorded which). The receptors derive from a human donor who was either an allogeneic HSCT recipient or a stem cell or donor lymphocyte infusion donor (not recorded which). It is not recorded whose cells these are; they may come from a transplant donor.

This clonotype was found a few times. CDR3 residues: CASSQTVRNNMNTEAFF. The CDR3 nucleotides read TGTGCCAGCAGCCAGACAGTGCGCAACAATATGAACACTGAAGCTTTCTTT. This chain connects TRBV3-1 to TRBJ1-1; a possible D gene is TRBD1 (5 bases). V lost 3 bases to trimming and J lost 0 bases, with 17 bases between them. Germline assignment: CDR1 LGHDT and CDR2 YNNKEL (reference sequence). This CDR3 is built from 17 residues.

The rearrangement joins TRBV11-3 to TRBJ1-1; possibly TRBD1 for D (6 bases). CDR1 and CDR2 from the germline V gene are SGHNT and YENEEA. CDR3 length: 15 residues. V lost 4 bases, J lost 2 bases, and 14 bases lay in between. CDR3 DNA sequence: TGTGCCAGCAGCTCAAGACAGGCTATTAACACTGAAGCTTTCTTT. It translates to CASSSRQAINTEAFF.

The chain joins TRBV11-2 to TRBJ2-3, with 9 bases identical to TRBD2. CDR1 is SGHAT and CDR2 is FQNNGV in the germline V gene. J gave up 4 bases and V 5 bases, and 10 bases lay outside the gene matches. This CDR3 has 16 amino acids. The CDR3 protein is CASSPNSGRMADTQYF. For the CDR3, the DNA is TGTGCCAGCAGCCCCAATAGCGGGAGAATGGCAGATACGCAGTATTTT.

This sequence joins TRBV19 and TRBJ2-4; 11 nucleotides line up with TRBD2. The V gene's germline CDR1 is LNHDA and CDR2 SQIVND (reference sequence). The trim removed 3 bases at V and 8 bases at J, leaving 12 bases unmatched. This CDR3 comprises 17 residues. The CDR3 reads CASSMSRLAGSVDIQYF. CDR3 bases: TGTGCCAGTAGTATGTCCCGACTAGCGGGATCCGTAGACATTCAGTACTTC.

The CDR3 reads CAISESKGLSSGNTIYF. The CDR3 DNA reads as TGTGCCATCAGTGAGTCAAAGGGGTTGTCCTCTGGAAACACCATATATTTT. The V gene is TRBV10-3, the J gene TRBJ1-3; tentatively, D is TRBD1 (5 bases). CDR3 length equals 17 residues. CDR1 is ENHRY and CDR2 is SYGVKD in the germline V gene. V lost 0 bases and J 0 bases, leaving 12 bases between the germline ends.

The chain links TRBV29-1 to TRBJ1-3; 8 bases are a match to TRBD1. CDR1 is SQVTM and CDR2 is ANQGSEA in the germline V gene. The CDR3 sequence is 15 residues long. The V gene end was trimmed by 0 bases and the J gene end by 4 bases; junction bases not matched to a gene: 5. CDR3 sequence (DNA): TGCAGCGTTGAAGATCGCGGGACAGGCGGAAACACCATATATTTT. Translating it yields CSVEDRGTGGNTIYF.

The chain joins TRBV6-5 to TRBJ2-7; tentative D call: TRBD2 (6 bases). V shed 6 bases and J shed 5 bases, with 11 bases lying between them. Germline lookup yields CDR1 MNHEY and CDR2 SVGAGI. The CDR3 has 12 amino acids. CDR3 DNA: TGTGCCAGCAGGACTAGTCCCCACGAGCAGTACTTC. Amino acids: CASRTSPHEQYF.

This clonotype occurred many times. The chain is built from TRBV19 and TRBJ2-7; the match to TRBD1 covers 7 bases. With V trimmed by 9 bases and J by 2 bases, 7 bases remained unmatched. Germline V lookup: CDR1 LNHDA, CDR2 SQIVND (reference sequence). This CDR3 has 13 amino acids. CDR3: CASSPGQTYEQYF. The CDR3 coding sequence is TGTGCCAGCAGTCCGGGACAGACCTACGAGCAGTACTTC.

This clonotype was counted a few times. The V call is TRBV7-2, the J call TRBJ2-5; D uncertain. CDR3 size: 12 residues. Germline CDR1 is SGHTA and CDR2 is FQGNSA. V lost 4 bases and J 4 bases, leaving 7 bases between the germline ends. The CDR3 here is CASSSPPETQYF. The CDR3 DNA is TGTGCCAGCAGCTCCCCTCCAGAGACCCAGTACTTC. Full variable domain (outside the CDR3, taken from reference TRBV7-2 and TRBJ2-5): GAGVSQSPSNKVTEKGKDVELRCDPISGHTALYWYRQSLGQGLEFLIYFQGNSAPDKSGLPSDRFSAERTGGSVSTLTIQRTQQEDSAVYLCASSSPPETQYFGPGTRLLVL.

This clonotype was counted many times. The CDR3 sequence is CASSPGQKYQPQHF. CDR3 sequence (DNA): TGTGCCAGCAGTCCGGGACAGAAGTATCAGCCCCAGCATTTT. The chain recombines TRBV12-3 or TRBV12-4 with TRBJ1-5; 7 bases match TRBD1. J was trimmed by 5 bases and V by 5 bases; bases with no gene match: 6. CDR3 size: 14 residues.

This clonotype showed up just a few times. Mismatch with germline at one junction end may stem from a read error. The chain has TRBV7-7 and TRBJ2-5, with 9 bases aligning to TRBD1. CDR3 size: 15 residues. Germline V gives CDR1 SSHAT, CDR2 FNYEAQ (reference sequence). The CDR3 loop reads CASSLGTGIQETQYF. CDR3 DNA: TGTGCTAGCAGCTTAGGGACAGGGATCCAAGAGACCCAGTACTTC.